The clone carrying this T cell receptor beta chain showed up just a few times. As yet, its antigen is unknown. The sample providers were healthy Caucasian people from Russia, aged about 6 to 100. The sample originates from a study of blood T cells in healthy people across ages. Across the study: Using template switching, researchers captured about one barcoded beta molecule for each two T cells.

Germline V gene sequence: CDR1 MNHEY, CDR2 SVGEGT. The CDR3 runs to 12 residues. V gave up 7 bases and J gave up 5 bases, with 10 bases separating them. Findings and limits, study-wide: Diversity figures based on one million T cells were deemed too low.

PCR was performed a second time for about 7 to 11 cycles using a sample-barcoded 5' primer and a J-beta primer mix. TCRdb passed the 5' RACE reads through MiXCR, listing each CDR3 protein once. The sample has under 800,000 distinct CDR3 sequences, around 46% seen once. This receptor was taken from a woman aged 60 to 75 in good health. Sequencing used blood. This rearrangement joins TRBV6-2 or TRBV6-3 to TRBJ2-3; the D is unclear. CDR3 in DNA: TGTGCCAGCATGAATTTTGGAGATACGCAGTATTTT. Protein product: CASMNFGDTQYF.